The sample holds many counts of the clone carrying this T cell receptor (beta chain). Antigen unknown. This entry comes from a study of T cells in Graves' hyperthyroidism and ophthalmopathy. Overall study context: Peripheral blood was drawn at first diagnosis, prior to all treatment.

Amplification yielded TCR beta CDR3 regions, with RNA transcripts as the source. An initial round of RT-PCR targeting the TCR CDR3 relied on the HTBI primer set. Via MiXCR, TCRdb re-called the multiplex PCR reads, giving one row per CDR3 protein. The sample includes about 720,000 distinct CDR3 sequences, roughly a sixth of them seen just once. Isolation of PBMCs was performed on around 9.8 ml fresh peripheral blood. Germline loops: CDR1 LGHDT, CDR2 YNNKEL (reference sequence). V lost 1 base to trimming and J lost 7 bases, with 8 bases between them. The CDR3 is 13 amino acids. Overall study results and limits: Most thyroid clonotypes expanded above 0.001 were also detected in blood.

The chain recombines TRBV3-1 with TRBJ1-5; D not certain. The source is a woman aged 45-59 years with Graves' hyperthyroidism that later progressed to Graves' ophthalmopathy. The sample was blood. The CDR3 loop is CASSQVPGQPQHF. For the CDR3, the DNA is TGTGCCAGCAGCCAAGTTCCGGGACAGCCCCAGCATTTT.